This TCR beta chain was captured by sequencing in a study of cytomegalovirus exposure and HLA in healthy donors. Study-level background: Genetic ancestry analysis placed approximately 80% of the 400 or so donors that were genotyped in the Caucasian-associated cluster.

The germline gives CDR1 SGHRS, CDR2 YFSETQ. This CDR3 contains 13 residues. V lost 7 bases, J lost 3 bases, and 11 bases lay in between. PCR employed 60 Vbeta and 13 Jbeta primers. Produced via immunoSEQ multiplex PCR; TCRdb's table is partial and in-frame only. Of about 120,000 clones in the sample, 8% to 10% were seen once. The specimen was PBMCs. The receptor comes from a young man in good health and CMV-seronegative. The V and J genes are TRBV5-1 and TRBJ2-1, with D perhaps TRBD1 (5 bases). The CDR3 coding sequence is TGCGCCAGCGGGGTGGACATCTACAATGAGCAGTTCTTC. Translated, it gives CASGVDIYNEQFF.